The rows below give T cell receptor beta chains drawn from one sample of a study of T cell changes during pregnancy in multiple sclerosis. Assay used: immunoSEQ multiplex PCR; TCRdb lists only in-frame clones, some missing. The sample has about 33,000 clones; about 89% are singletons. The sequenced sample was CD4+ T cells from peripheral blood mononuclear cells, obtained in the third trimester of pregnancy. The receptor source for this set is a female donor in good health, enrolled as a control in a pregnancy study. Each CDR3 is given without its conserved first and last residue. A D gene is named only where the DNA matches it firmly. Expanded clones get a size class; other rows say once, few or many, or leave the size out.

d_gene | j_gene | v_gene | abundance | CDR3aa
TRBD1 | TRBJ2-5 | TRBV5-1 | - | ASSQYQGQGRETQY
- | TRBJ1-5 | TRBV6-6 | - | ASSQITGQPQH
- | TRBJ2-3 | TRBV29-1 | - | SVVRQSTDTQY
TRBD2 | TRBJ2-7 | TRBV10-3 | - | AISESAGGPSYEQY
- | TRBJ2-2 | TRBV5-5 | - | ASSERTVNTGELF
TRBD1 | TRBJ2-7 | TRBV6-1 | - | ASSAKRQGSSYEQY
- | TRBJ2-7 | TRBV28 | - | ASSLLVGTVEQY
- | TRBJ2-7 | TRBV6-5 | few | ASRAGATSSYEQY
- | TRBJ1-2 | TRBV6-5 | - | ASSPIGGGYT
- | TRBJ2-3 | TRBV6-4 | - | ASSPGRGTQY
TRBD1 | TRBJ1-6 | TRBV6-6 | - | ASSPGQDNSPLH
- | TRBJ1-2 | TRBV19 | - | ALRGTYGYT
TRBD2 | TRBJ2-1 | TRBV28 | - | ASSQTGLAGGGNEQF
- | TRBJ1-1 | TRBV5-1 | - | ASSLIGQDRMNTEAF
- | TRBJ2-1 | TRBV27 | - | ASSLSRVRTYHNEQF
TRBD2 | TRBJ2-1 | TRBV11-2 | - | ASSLISGGGNEQF
- | TRBJ2-2 | TRBV9 | - | ASSVDLTGELF
- | TRBJ1-4 | TRBV6-1 | - | ASSDYNEKLF
- | TRBJ1-1 | TRBV30 | - | AWSVVGDTEAF
- | TRBJ2-5 | TRBV19 | medium-sized | ASSIRRRAQETQY
TRBD1 | TRBJ2-4 | TRBV5-1 | - | ASSSDRGTAGIQY
- | TRBJ1-5 | TRBV7-2 | - | ASSFNSNQPQH
- | TRBJ2-2 | TRBV7-9 | - | ASSLGARVFTGELF
TRBD2 | TRBJ2-5 | TRBV6-5 | once | ASRVGEGTQY
TRBD1 | TRBJ2-3 | TRBV28 | - | ASRSRQGGADTQY
TRBD1 | TRBJ1-1 | TRBV5-5 | - | ASSWGQGVVNTEAF
TRBD1 | TRBJ2-3 | TRBV6-6 | - | ASRDRGDGTDTQY
TRBD1 | TRBJ1-1 | TRBV27 | few | ASSRRQGIGGAF
TRBD1 | TRBJ2-1 | TRBV6-4 | - | ASSPGQGPYNEQF
- | TRBJ1-6 | TRBV6-4 | - | ASSANPGNSPLH
- | TRBJ1-5 | TRBV6-1 | - | ASSLNRDQPQH
TRBD2 | TRBJ2-3 | TRBV6-5 | once | ASSSTGLASDTQY
- | TRBJ2-7 | TRBV5-5 | - | ASSLAGPGSYEQY
- | TRBJ1-4 | TRBV9 | - | ASSPRYSGEKLF
- | - | TRBV7-2 | - | ASSLVLFYEQY
- | TRBJ2-7 | TRBV18 | - | ASSRTDPSVGEQY
TRBD1 | TRBJ1-2 | TRBV19 | - | ASSAGTGGSYGYT